This TCR beta chain stems from a study of blood T cell repertoires in COVID-19. Study information: Spain, Italy and the United States supplied samples that represented acute and convalescent COVID-19.

Germline V gene data show CDR1 as MDHEN and CDR2 as SYDVKM. The CDR3 has 14 amino acids. V gave up 3 bases and J gave up 2 bases; unmatched junction bases: 1. Repertoires were generated with immunoSEQ multiplex PCR, while TCRdb's copy carries only in-frame clones and drops some. The sample includes over 85,000 clones, about 86% seen only once; the top ten take approximately 18%. The material sequenced was peripheral blood. The receptor was derived from a woman aged 80 or older with acute or convalescent COVID-19. The rearrangement uses TRBV28 and TRBJ1-5; 7 bases map to TRBD1. Here the CDR3 reads CASSFRGGNQPQHF. The CDR3 DNA reads as TGTGCCAGCAGTTTCAGGGGGGGCAATCAGCCCCAGCATTTT. The entire variable domain, with the rest obtained from reference TRBV28 and TRBJ1-5, is as follows: DVKVTQSSRYLVKRTGEKVFLECVQDMDHENMFWYRQDPGLGLRLIYFSYDVKMKEKGDIPEGYSVSREKKERFSLILESASTNQTSMYLCASSFRGGNQPQHFGDGTRLSIL.